This T cell receptor (beta chain) stems from a study of T-cell memory formation after mild COVID-19 (dated by TCRdb to the early 2020s). Concerning the study at large: TCR sequence clusters from the two donors were found to be largely donor specific. T-cell clones expanding and contracting after mild COVID-19 in two donors were tracked by longitudinal TCRalpha and TCRbeta repertoire sequencing. The cohort comprised two young, previously healthy adult volunteers, one female and one male. The investigation overall reported the following: Some responding clones were detected in pre-infection memory, which suggested that pre-existing cross-reactive memory T cells had joined the SARS-CoV-2 response. Only a couple of mild cases were covered in the study, and larger cohorts including severe cases with pre-infection samples were considered necessary. From day 15 to 85, contracting clones showed balanced CD4/CD8 phenotypes, whereas a second wave of clones that expanded from day 15 to 37 leaned towards CD4+. Contracting CD4+ clones appeared mostly in the CM and EM memory subsets, whereas CD8+ clones were enriched in EMRA. The second-wave clones that peaked on day 37 were not confirmed to be SARS-CoV-2 specific.

PBMCs were isolated by Ficoll-Paque density gradient centrifugation. This clonotype was detected a few times. Its antigen is currently not known. Base qualities were left out, and no much larger clone turns up one base away. From V the trimming removes 2 bases and from J it removes 6 bases, while the gene matches leave 5 bases of the junction unaccounted for. The CDR3 sequence holds 15 residues, the cysteine and phenylalanine included. The kept DNA is CDR3 alone, 45 bases in frame from the first base. The germline V gene gives CDR1 as LGHNA and CDR2 as YNFKEQ. Instrument used: Illumina NovaSeq 6000. Using 5'RACE with constant-segment primers, TCRalpha and TCRbeta cDNA libraries were constructed, with sample barcodes and unique molecular identifiers added in the process. RNA was extracted from every sample with Trizol reagent. Library amplification was performed in two PCR steps, and a second sample barcode and Illumina TruSeq adapters were introduced in the second step. Sequencing of libraries was performed on an Illumina NovaSeq with 2 x 150 bp paired-end reads. The source study handled its data this way. With migec v1.2.7, reads were demultiplexed and then collapsed into UMI-guided consensus sequences. Using mixcr v2.1.11, UMI consensuses were aligned to TRA and TRB V and J templates and then assembled into clonotypes. Expanded or contracted clonotypes were those called significant by both edgeR and NoisET, with noise models trained on biological replicates. For edgeR calls, the thresholds were a false discovery rate-adjusted p below 0.01 and a log2 fold-change of 1. As an exploratory analysis of dynamics, max-normalized trajectories of the 1000 most abundant clonotypes were examined with PCA combined with hierarchical clustering. Separately sequenced CD4+ and CD8+ repertoires were used to assign a CD4 or CD8 phenotype to each responding clone. The public sequencing data were trimmed at Q25 with fastp and processed into clonotypes with MiXCR by TCRdb, which kept only in-frame beta chains. Identical CDR3 protein sequences are pooled into one entry, listed with their most common genes and DNA. The V and J calls, along with clone size, are taken from TCRdb and not from the paper's own processing. The sample data list under 300,000 distinct CDR3 sequences, and approximately 7.6% of these were observed just once. The top ten clonotypes cover roughly 22% of the sample.

The receptor's source is a man in his late teens or twenties who had mild COVID-19 (a few samples of this study predate the infection). The sample titles of this study are shuffled in the database, so cell type and time point are left out; the donor was told from shared clones. Material for sequencing was PBMCs or a T cell subset sorted from them (not recorded which). The V and J segments used are TRBV4-2 and TRBJ2-3; TRBD2 agrees with 10 junctional bases. The CDR3 is CASSQSGGASDTQYF. The sequenced DNA: TGTGCCAGCAGCCAAAGCGGGGGGGCCAGTGATACGCAGTATTTT.